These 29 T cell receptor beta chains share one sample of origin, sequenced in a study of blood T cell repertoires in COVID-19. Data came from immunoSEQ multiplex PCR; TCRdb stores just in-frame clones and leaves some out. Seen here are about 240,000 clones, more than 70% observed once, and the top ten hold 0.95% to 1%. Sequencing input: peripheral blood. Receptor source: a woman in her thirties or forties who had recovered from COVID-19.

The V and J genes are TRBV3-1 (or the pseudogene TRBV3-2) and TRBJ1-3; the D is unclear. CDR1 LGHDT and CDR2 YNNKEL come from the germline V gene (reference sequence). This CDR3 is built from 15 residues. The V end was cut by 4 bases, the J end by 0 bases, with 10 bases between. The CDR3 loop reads CASSPPPGSGNTIYF. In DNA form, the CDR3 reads TGTGCCAGCAGCCCCCCCCCGGGCTCTGGAAACACCATATATTTT.

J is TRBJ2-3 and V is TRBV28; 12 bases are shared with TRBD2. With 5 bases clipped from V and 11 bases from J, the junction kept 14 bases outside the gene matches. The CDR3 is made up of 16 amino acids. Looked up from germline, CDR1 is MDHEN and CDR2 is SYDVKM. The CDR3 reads CASSRQTSGGSGGQYF. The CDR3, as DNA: TGTGCCAGCAGTCGCCAGACTAGCGGGGGCTCTGGGGGGCAGTATTTT.

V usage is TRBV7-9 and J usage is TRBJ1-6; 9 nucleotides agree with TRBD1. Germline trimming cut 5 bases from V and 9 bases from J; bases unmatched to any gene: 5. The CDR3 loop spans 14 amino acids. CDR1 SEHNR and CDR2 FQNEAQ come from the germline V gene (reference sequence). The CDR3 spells CASSQTGGGSPLHF. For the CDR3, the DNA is TGTGCCAGCAGCCAGACAGGGGGAGGTTCACCCCTCCACTTT.

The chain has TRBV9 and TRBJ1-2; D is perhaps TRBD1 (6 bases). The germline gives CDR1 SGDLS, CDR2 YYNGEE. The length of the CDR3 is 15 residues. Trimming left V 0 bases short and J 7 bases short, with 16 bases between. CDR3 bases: TGTGCCAGCAGCGTAGCTTGGGGGGGGCTGTCTGGCTACACCTTC. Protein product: CASSVAWGGLSGYTF.

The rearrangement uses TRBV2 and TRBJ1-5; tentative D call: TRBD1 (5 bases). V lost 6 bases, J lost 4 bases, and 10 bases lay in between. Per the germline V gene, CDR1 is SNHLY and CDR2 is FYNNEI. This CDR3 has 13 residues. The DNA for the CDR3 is TGTGCCAGCAGGGGCAGGGTGAATCAGCCCCAGCATTTT. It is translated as CASRGRVNQPQHF. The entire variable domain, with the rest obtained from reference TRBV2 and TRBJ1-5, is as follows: EPEVTQTPSHQVTQMGQEVILRCVPISNHLYFYWYRQILGQKVEFLVSFYNNEISEKSEIFDDQFSVERPDGSNFTLKIRSTKLEDSAMYFCASRGRVNQPQHFGDGTRLSIL.

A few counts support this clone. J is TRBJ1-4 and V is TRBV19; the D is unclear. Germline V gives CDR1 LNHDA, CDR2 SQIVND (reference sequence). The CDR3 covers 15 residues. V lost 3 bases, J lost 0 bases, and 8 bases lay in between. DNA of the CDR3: TGTGCCAGTAGTATTGTGGGAGCAACTAATGAAAAACTGTTTTTT. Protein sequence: CASSIVGATNEKLFF.

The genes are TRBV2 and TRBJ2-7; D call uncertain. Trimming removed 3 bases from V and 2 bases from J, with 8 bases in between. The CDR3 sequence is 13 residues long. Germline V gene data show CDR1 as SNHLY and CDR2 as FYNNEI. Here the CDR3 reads CASSDSRTYEQYF. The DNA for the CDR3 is TGTGCCAGCAGTGATAGTCGTACCTACGAGCAGTACTTC.

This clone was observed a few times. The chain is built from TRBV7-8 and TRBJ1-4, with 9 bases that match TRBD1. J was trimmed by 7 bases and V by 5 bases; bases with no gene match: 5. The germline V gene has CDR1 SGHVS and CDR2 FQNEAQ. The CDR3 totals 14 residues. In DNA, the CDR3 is TGTGCCAGCAGCCCCCAGGACAGGGGTGAAAAACTGTTTTTT. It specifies CASSPQDRGEKLFF.

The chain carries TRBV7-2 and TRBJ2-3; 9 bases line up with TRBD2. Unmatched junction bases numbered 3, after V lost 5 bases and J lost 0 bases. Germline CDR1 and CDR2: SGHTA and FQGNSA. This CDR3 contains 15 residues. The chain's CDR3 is CASSRTSASTDTQYF. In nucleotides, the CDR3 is TGTGCCAGCAGCCGGACTAGCGCAAGCACAGATACGCAGTATTTT.

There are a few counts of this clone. The CDR3 region is CASSYGGLVTDTQYF. The CDR3 nucleotides are TGTGCCAGCAGTTACGGGGGACTAGTGACAGATACGCAGTATTTT. The V and J genes are TRBV6-2 or TRBV6-3 and TRBJ2-3; TRBD2 matches at 8 bases. The length of the CDR3 is 15 residues. J lost 3 bases, V lost 2 bases, and 4 bases had no gene match. The V gene's germline CDR1 is MNHEY and CDR2 SVGEGT.

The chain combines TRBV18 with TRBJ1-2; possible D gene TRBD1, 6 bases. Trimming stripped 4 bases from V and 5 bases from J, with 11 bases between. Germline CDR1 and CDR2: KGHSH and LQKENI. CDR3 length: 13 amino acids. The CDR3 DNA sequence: TGTGCCAGCTCACTGGACAGCGTGTATGGCTACACCTTC. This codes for CASSLDSVYGYTF.

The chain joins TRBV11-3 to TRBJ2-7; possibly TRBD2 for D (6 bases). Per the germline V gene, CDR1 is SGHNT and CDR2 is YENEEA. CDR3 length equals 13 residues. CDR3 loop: CASGRASSYEQYF. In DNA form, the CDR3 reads TGTGCGAGCGGGCGGGCCAGCTCCTACGAGCAGTACTTC.

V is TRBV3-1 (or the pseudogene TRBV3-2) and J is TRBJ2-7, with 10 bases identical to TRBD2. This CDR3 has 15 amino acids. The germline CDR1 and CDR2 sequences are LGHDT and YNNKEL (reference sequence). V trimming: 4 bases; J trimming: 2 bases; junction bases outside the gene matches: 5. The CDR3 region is CASSPTGLAAYEQYF. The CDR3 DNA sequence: TGTGCCAGCAGCCCGACTGGACTAGCGGCCTACGAGCAGTACTTC.

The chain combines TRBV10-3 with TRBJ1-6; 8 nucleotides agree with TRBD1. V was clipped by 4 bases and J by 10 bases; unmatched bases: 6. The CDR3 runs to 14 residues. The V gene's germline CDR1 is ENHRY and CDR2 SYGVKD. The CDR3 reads CAISGTGLRSPLHF. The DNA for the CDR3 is TGTGCCATCAGTGGGACAGGGTTGAGGTCACCCCTCCACTTT.

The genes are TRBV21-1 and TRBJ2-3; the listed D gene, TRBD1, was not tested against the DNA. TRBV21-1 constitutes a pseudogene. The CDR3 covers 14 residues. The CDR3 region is CASSTYLPGDTQYF. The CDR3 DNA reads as TGTGCCAGCAGCACCTACCTACCAGGAGATACGCAGTATTTT.

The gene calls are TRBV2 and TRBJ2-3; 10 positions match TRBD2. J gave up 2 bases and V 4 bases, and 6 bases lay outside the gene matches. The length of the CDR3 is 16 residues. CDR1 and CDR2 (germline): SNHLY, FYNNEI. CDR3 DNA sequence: TGTGCCAGCAGTGCACTAGCGGGACTGAACACAGATACGCAGTATTTT. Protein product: CASSALAGLNTDTQYF.

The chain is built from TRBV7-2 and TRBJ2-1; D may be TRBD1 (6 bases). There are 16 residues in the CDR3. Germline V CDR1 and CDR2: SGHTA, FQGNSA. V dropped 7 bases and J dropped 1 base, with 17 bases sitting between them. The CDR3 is CASTARGGPSYNEQFF. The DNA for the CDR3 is TGTGCCAGCACAGCGCGAGGGGGACCTTCCTACAATGAGCAGTTCTTC.

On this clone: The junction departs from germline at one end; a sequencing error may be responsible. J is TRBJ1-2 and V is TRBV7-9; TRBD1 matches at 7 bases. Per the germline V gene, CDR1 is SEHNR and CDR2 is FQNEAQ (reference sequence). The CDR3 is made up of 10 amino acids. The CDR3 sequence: CASSLGGDSF. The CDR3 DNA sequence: TGTGCCAGCAGCTTAGGGGGGGACAGCTTC.

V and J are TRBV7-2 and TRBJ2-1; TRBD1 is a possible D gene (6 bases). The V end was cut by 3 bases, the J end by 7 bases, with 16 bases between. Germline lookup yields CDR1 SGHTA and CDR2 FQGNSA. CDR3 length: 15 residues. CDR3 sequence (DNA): TGTGCCAGCAGCTTGTTGTCGGGACAAGGGAATGAGCAGTTCTTC. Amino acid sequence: CASSLLSGQGNEQFF. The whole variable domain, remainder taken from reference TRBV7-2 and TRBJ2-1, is GAGVSQSPSNKVTEKGKDVELRCDPISGHTALYWYRQSLGQGLEFLIYFQGNSAPDKSGLPSDRFSAERTGGSVSTLTIQRTQQEDSAVYLCASSLLSGQGNEQFFGPGTRLTVL.

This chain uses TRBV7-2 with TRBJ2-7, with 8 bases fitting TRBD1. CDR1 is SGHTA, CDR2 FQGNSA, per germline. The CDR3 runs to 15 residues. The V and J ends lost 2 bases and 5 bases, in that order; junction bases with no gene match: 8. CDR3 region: CASSLSPQGAHEQYF. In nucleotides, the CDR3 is TGTGCCAGCAGCTTAAGTCCCCAGGGGGCCCACGAGCAGTACTTC.

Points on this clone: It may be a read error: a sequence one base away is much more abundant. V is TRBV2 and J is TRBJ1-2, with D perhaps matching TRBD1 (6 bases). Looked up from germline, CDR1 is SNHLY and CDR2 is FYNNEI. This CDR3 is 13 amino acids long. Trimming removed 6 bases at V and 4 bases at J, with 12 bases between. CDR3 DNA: TGTGCCAGCAGCCCCCGGGGGGCCTATGGCTACACCTTC. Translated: CASSPRGAYGYTF.

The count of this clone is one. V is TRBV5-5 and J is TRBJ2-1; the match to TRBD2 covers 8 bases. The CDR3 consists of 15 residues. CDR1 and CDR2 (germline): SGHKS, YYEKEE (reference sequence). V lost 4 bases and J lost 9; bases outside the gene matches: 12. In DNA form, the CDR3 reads TGTGCCAGCAGCCCCGGGGGGGGTAGCGCGCGTGAGCAGTTCTTC. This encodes CASSPGGGSAREQFF.

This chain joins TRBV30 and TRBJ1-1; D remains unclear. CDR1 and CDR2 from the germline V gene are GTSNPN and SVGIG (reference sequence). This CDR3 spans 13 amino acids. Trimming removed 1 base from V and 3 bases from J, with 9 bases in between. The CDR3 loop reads CAWSGVGDTEAFF. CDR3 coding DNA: TGTGCCTGGAGTGGGGTGGGCGACACTGAAGCTTTCTTT. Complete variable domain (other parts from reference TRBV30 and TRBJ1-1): SQTIHQWPATLVQPVGSPLSLECTVEGTSNPNLYWYRQAAGRGLQLLFYSVGIGQISSEVPQNLSASRPQDRQFILSSKKLLLSDSGFYLCAWSGVGDTEAFFGQGTRLTVV.

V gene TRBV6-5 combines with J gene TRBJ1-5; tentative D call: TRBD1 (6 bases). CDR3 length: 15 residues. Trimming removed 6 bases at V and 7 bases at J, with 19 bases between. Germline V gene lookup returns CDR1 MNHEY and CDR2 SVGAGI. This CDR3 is CASSPLGGAGQPQHF. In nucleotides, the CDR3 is TGTGCCAGCAGCCCCCTGGGGGGGGCCGGGCAGCCCCAGCATTTT.

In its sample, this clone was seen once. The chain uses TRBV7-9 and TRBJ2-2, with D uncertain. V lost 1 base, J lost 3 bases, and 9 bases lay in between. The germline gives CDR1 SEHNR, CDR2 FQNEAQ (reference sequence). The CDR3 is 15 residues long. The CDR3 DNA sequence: TGTGCCAGCAGCTTAGACCTCCGGGACACCGGGGAGCTGTTTTTT. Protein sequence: CASSLDLRDTGELFF.

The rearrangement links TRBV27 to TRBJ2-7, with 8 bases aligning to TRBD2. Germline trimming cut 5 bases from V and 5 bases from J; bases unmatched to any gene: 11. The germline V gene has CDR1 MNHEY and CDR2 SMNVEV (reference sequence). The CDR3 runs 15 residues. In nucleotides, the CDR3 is TGTGCCAGCAGTACTCGGGGGGGGTATCGCGACGAGCAGTACTTC. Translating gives CASSTRGGYRDEQYF.

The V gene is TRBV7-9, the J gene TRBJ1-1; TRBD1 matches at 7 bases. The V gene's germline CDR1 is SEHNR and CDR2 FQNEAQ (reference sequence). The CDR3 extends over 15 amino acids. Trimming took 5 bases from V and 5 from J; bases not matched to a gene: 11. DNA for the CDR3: TGTGCCAGCAGCACCCGACAGGGTGTAAAGACTGAAGCTTTCTTT. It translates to CASSTRQGVKTEAFF.

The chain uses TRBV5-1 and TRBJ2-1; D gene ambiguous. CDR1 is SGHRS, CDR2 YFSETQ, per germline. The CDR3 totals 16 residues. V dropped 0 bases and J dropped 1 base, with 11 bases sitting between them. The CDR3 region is CASSLVGPPSYNEQFF. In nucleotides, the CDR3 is TGCGCCAGCAGCTTGGTTGGGCCCCCTTCCTACAATGAGCAGTTCTTC.

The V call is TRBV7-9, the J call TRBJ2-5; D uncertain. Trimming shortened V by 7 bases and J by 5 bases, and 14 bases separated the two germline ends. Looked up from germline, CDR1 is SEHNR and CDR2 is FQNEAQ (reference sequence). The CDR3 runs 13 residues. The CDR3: CASIAPPRETQYF. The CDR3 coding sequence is TGTGCCAGCATCGCCCCCCCCCGGGAGACCCAGTACTTC.